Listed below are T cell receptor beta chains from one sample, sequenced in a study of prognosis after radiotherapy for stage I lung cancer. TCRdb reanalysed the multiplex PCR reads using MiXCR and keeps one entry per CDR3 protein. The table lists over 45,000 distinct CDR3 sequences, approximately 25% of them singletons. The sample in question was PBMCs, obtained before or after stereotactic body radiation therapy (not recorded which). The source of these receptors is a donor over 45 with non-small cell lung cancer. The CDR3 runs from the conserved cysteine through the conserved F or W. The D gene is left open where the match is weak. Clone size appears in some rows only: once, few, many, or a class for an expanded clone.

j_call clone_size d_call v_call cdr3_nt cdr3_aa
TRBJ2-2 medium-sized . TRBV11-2 TGTGCCAGCAGCTACGACAGATTGAACACCGGGGAGCTGTTTTTT CASSYDRLNTGELFF
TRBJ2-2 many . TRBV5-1 TGCGCCAGCAGCCTCGAGGTCGGATACACCGGGGAGCTGTTTTTT CASSLEVGYTGELFF
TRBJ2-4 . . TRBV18 TGTGCCAGCTCACCAGGGGAAGGGGCCAAAAACATTCAGTACTTC CASSPGEGAKNIQYF
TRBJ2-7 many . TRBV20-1 TGCAGTGCCCCTCTCTTAGGCACCCCTCAGCAGTACTTC CSAPLLGTPQQYF
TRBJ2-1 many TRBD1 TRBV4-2 TGTGCCAGCAGCCAAGATTTCGGACAGGGCGATGAGCAGTTCTTC CASSQDFGQGDEQFF
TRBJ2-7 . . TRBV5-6 TGTGCCAGCAGCTTCGAGGGCCTAGAGCAGTACTTC CASSFEGLEQYF
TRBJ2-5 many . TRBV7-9 TGTGCCAGCAGCCTACGTGGTGGGGTCGAGACCCAGTACTTC CASSLRGGVETQYF
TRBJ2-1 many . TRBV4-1 TGCGCCAGCAGCCAAGAACGGGTAGCACACCCCAATGAGCAGTTCTTC CASSQERVAHPNEQFF
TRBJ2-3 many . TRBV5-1 TGCGCCAGCAGCTTCACGGAGTCAGATACGCAGTATTTT CASSFTESDTQYF
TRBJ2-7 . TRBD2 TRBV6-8 TGTGCCAGCAGTTACTCGATAAAGCGGGGTGCTGTTTCCTACGAGCAGTACTTC CASSYSIKRGAVSYEQYF
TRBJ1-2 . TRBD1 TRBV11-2 TGTGCCAGCAGCTCGATTCAGGGGGCCAGCTATGGCTACACCTTC CASSSIQGASYGYTF
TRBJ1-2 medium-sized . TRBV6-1 TGTGCCAGCAGCAAGGACTCTAACTATGGCTACACCTTC CASSKDSNYGYTF
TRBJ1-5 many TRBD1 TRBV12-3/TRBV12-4 TGTGCCAGCACCAACACAGGGGGCGGACAGCCCCAGCATTTT CASTNTGGGQPQHF
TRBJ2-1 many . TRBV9 TGTGCCAGCAGCGTCCAGGGACCTTCCTACAATGAGCAGTTCTTC CASSVQGPSYNEQFF
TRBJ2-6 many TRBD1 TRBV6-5 TGTGCCAGCAGTTACGAGGGACAGGGGTCTGGGGCCAACGTCCTGACTTTC CASSYEGQGSGANVLTF
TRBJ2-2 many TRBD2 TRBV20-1 TGCAGTGCTAGTAGAGCGGGGGGGGACACCGGGGAGCTGTTTTTT CSASRAGGDTGELFF
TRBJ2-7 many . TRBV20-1 TGCAGTGCTAGAGATGAAGCGGGCATCTACGAGCAGTACTTC CSARDEAGIYEQYF
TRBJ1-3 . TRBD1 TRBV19 TGTGTCAGTAGTACGGACAGGTTCCAATCTGGAAACACCATATATTTT CVSSTDRFQSGNTIYF
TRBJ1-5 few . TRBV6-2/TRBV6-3 TGTGCCAGCAGTTCTCGGACCCAGGATCAGCCCCAGCATTTT CASSSRTQDQPQHF
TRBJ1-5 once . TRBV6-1 TGTGCCGGCACCTCGGGGAGGTTGAGCAATCAGCCCCAGCATTTT CAGTSGRLSNQPQHF
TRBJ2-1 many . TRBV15 TGTGCCACCAGCAGAGGCGGCGGGACCTACAATGAGCAGTTCTTC CATSRGGGTYNEQFF
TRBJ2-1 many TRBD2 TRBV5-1 TGCGCCAGCAGCTCCGGGGGGGACCCCTACAATGAGCAGTTCTTC CASSSGGDPYNEQFF
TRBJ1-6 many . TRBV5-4 TGTGCCAGCAGCTTGGTGAGAGATTCACCCCTCCACTTT CASSLVRDSPLHF
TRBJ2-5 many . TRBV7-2 TGTGCCAGCAGCTCCGGGCAGGGTAGCGAGACCCAGTACTTC CASSSGQGSETQYF
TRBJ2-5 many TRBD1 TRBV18 TGTGCCAGCTCACTCCGACAGGGGAATTTGCAAGAGACCCAGTACTTC CASSLRQGNLQETQYF
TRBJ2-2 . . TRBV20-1 TGCAGTGCTGCCTCAGTCGTGGGCTCTCCGGACACCGGGGAGCTGTTTTTT CSAASVVGSPDTGELFF
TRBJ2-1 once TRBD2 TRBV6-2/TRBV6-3 TGTGCCAGCAGTTATTCGATAGGTATAGCGGGGAAATCTGAGCAGTTCTTC CASSYSIGIAGKSEQFF
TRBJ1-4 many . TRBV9 TGTGCCAGCAGCGTAGGCCCGGGGGGGGCTAATGAAAAACTGTTTTTT CASSVGPGGANEKLFF
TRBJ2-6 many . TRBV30 TGTGCCTGGAGGGCACAGCCGGGTTTGTTAGGGGCCAACGTCCTGACTTTC CAWRAQPGLLGANVLTF
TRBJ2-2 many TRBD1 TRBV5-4 TGTGCCAGCAGCTTCAAACAGGGGAACGGGGAGCTGTTTTTT CASSFKQGNGELFF
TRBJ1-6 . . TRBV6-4 TGTGCCAGCAGTCCACGGTACAGGGTTTCACCCCTTCACTTT CASSPRYRVSPLHF
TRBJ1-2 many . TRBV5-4 TGTGCCAGCAGCACCGGCACGCTTTATGGCTACACCTTC CASSTGTLYGYTF
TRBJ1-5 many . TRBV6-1 TGTGCCAGCAGACGCGAGGGGGGAAGCAATCAGCCCCAGCATTTT CASRREGGSNQPQHF
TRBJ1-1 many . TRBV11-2 TGTGCCAGCAGCTTCCGGGGAAGTGAAGCTTTCTTT CASSFRGSEAFF
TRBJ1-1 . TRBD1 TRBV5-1 TGCGCCAGCAGCGTAGCTGGACAGGAGCTGGAAGCTTTCTTT CASSVAGQELEAFF
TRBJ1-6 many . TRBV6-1 TGTGCCAGCAAACAGGGTAGATCACCCCTCCACTTT CASKQGRSPLHF
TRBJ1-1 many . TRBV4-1 TGCGCCAGCAGCCAAGACCCAGGGGAGACCACTGAAGCTTTCTTT CASSQDPGETTEAFF
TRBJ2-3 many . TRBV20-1 TGCAGTGCTAGACAATCCCTGGCTAGCTGGGCAGATACGCAGTATTTT CSARQSLASWADTQYF
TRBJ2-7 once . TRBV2 TGTGCCAGCCGGCACCTCGCCTACGAGCAGTACTTC CASRHLAYEQYF
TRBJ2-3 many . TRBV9 TGTGCCAGCAGCGTAGCGGGTCGTGGTCTCCCAGATACGCAGTATTTT CASSVAGRGLPDTQYF
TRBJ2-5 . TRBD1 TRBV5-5 TGTGCCAGCAACCCGACAGGGTGGGAGACCCAGTACTTC CASNPTGWETQYF
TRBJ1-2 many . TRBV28 TGTGCCAGCACCCGGCTTAAGGGTTATGGCTACACCTTC CASTRLKGYGYTF
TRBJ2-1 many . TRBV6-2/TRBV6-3 TGTGCCAGCAGTGGGGGTTACGAGCAGTTCTTC CASSGGYEQFF